These T cell receptor beta chains were read from a single sample in a study of CD8+ T cells in alopecia areata. This table comes from immunoSEQ multiplex PCR, and its TCRdb copy is limited to in-frame clones, with some not included. Seen here are approximately 210,000 clones, around 60% observed once, and the top ten hold approximately 1.4%. The input for sequencing was CD4+ T cells sorted from blood, taken around week 50, from a patient treated with tofacitinib. The receptors come from a human donor with alopecia areata. CDR3s include the opening cysteine and the closing phenylalanine or tryptophan. Each record gives: V gene, J gene, D gene, CDR3 length, clone size, CDR3 DNA, CDR3 protein. The D gene is left open where the match is weak. The size field is filled for only some rows; it gives once, few, many or a size class.

>TRBV2|TRBJ1-2|.|13|.
TGTGCCAGCAGTGAAGGGGAAGGGTATGGCTACACCTTC
CASSEGEGYGYTF
>TRBV10-3|TRBJ2-7|TRBD1|15|.
TGTGCCATCAGTGATTTAGGACAGGGGTCCTACGAGCAGTACTTC
CAISDLGQGSYEQYF
>TRBV29-1|TRBJ1-1|.|10|.
TGCAGCGTTGAATTGGATGAAGCTTTCTTT
CSVELDEAFF
>TRBV15|TRBJ2-2|.|15|many
TGTGCCACCAGCAGAGATAGGCAGGGAATCGGGGAGCTGTTTTTT
CATSRDRQGIGELFF
>TRBV29-1|TRBJ1-2|.|14|.
TGCAGCGTTGTAGCGGGGGAACGGGGGTATGGCTACACCTTC
CSVVAGERGYGYTF
>TRBV9|TRBJ1-2|.|14|.
TGTGCCAGCAGCGCCATGACAGGTCACTATGGCTACACCTTC
CASSAMTGHYGYTF
>TRBV30|TRBJ1-1|.|15|.
TGTGCCTGGATCGCCATCAAGGGGAGGAACACTGAAGCTTTCTTT
CAWIAIKGRNTEAFF
>TRBV6-5|TRBJ1-6|.|14|few
TGTGCCAGCAGTGCCCCGGGAGTATATTCACCCCTCCACTTT
CASSAPGVYSPLHF
>TRBV7-2|TRBJ1-2|.|13|.
TGTGCCAGCAGCTTCGACACTAACTATGGCTACACCTTC
CASSFDTNYGYTF
>TRBV25-1|TRBJ1-1|.|14|.
TGTGCCAGCAGTGCAGACTTCATGAACACTGAAGCTTTCTTT
CASSADFMNTEAFF
>TRBV2|TRBJ1-2|.|15|.
TGTGCCAGCAGTGAAGCGCAAGGGGGAGTCTATGGCTACACCTTC
CASSEAQGGVYGYTF
>TRBV25-1|TRBJ2-7|.|13|few
TGTGCCAGCAGTGAATTAACAGGGAGCGAGCAGTACTTC
CASSELTGSEQYF
>TRBV25-1|TRBJ1-2|.|13|.
TGTGCCAGCAGTCCTAAAGGCAGGGTCGGCTACACCTTC
CASSPKGRVGYTF
>TRBV30|TRBJ1-5|.|13|.
TGTGCCTGGAGACGTGCAGGGGAACAGCCCCAGCATTTT
CAWRRAGEQPQHF
>TRBV20-1|TRBJ2-3|.|11|.
TGCAGTGCCCCCAAGGGAGATACGCAGTATTTT
CSAPKGDTQYF
>TRBV10-3|TRBJ2-6|.|15|.
TGTGCCATCAGCATGACACCGTCTGGGGCCAACGTCCTGACTTTC
CAISMTPSGANVLTF
>TRBV7-9|TRBJ2-1|TRBD2|14|.
TGTGCCAGCAGCTTAAGGCAGGGAGGGTATGAGCAGTTCTTC
CASSLRQGGYEQFF
>TRBV6-1|TRBJ1-1|.|14|few
TGTGCCAGCAGTGAAGGGCGGATCAACACTGAAGCTTTCTTT
CASSEGRINTEAFF
>TRBV29-1|TRBJ2-3|.|11|.
TGCAGCGTTAGGGTAGGAGATACGCAGTATTTT
CSVRVGDTQYF
>TRBV23-1|TRBJ2-1|.|20|once
TGCGCCAGCAGTCACCTCCTACGGCTAAGATCGGACCTCTCCTACAATGAGCAGTTCTTC
CASSHLLRLRSDLSYNEQFF
>TRBV25-1|TRBJ2-1|.|16|.
TGTGCCAGCAGTGCAGGACTCTCCTTGGGAGTACATGAGCAGTTCTTC
CASSAGLSLGVHEQFF
>TRBV7-3|TRBJ2-3|TRBD1|14|.
TGTGCCAGCAGCTACAGGGGAGGCACAGATACGCAGTATTTT
CASSYRGGTDTQYF
>TRBV29-1|TRBJ1-4|.|13|.
TGCAGCGTTGATGGAGGATTGGGTGAAAAACTGTTTTTT
CSVDGGLGEKLFF
>TRBV7-3|TRBJ1-1|TRBD1|14|.
TGTGCCAGCAGTCGGGACAGGGTGGACACTGAAGCTTTCTTT
CASSRDRVDTEAFF
>TRBV6-1|TRBJ1-1|.|13|.
TGTGCCAGCAGTGAACAGTGGAACACTGAAGCTTTCTTT
CASSEQWNTEAFF
>TRBV27|TRBJ2-5|TRBD2|15|.
TGTGCCAGCAGTTTCGGGAGCGGGGGACAAGAGACCCAGTACTTC
CASSFGSGGQETQYF
>TRBV29-1|TRBJ2-3|.|14|.
TGCAGCGTCCCCGAGTGGCCCCGGGGAGATACGCAGTATTTT
CSVPEWPRGDTQYF
>TRBV6-1|TRBJ2-1|.|13|once
TGTGCCAGCAGTGAAGCTGGCAGTCGGGGACAGTTCTTC
CASSEAGSRGQFF
>TRBV5-4|TRBJ1-5|.|14|.
TGTGCCAGCAGCTTGGGGGGTCATGGTCAGCCCCAGCATTTT
CASSLGGHGQPQHF
>TRBV29-1|TRBJ1-2|TRBD1|13|.
TGCAGCGTTGACCCGGACAGGGGATATGGCTACACCTTC
CSVDPDRGYGYTF
>TRBV7-2|TRBJ2-7|.|16|few
TGTGCCAGCAGCCAAGGTGGCGGGATATCATTCAACGAGCAGTACTTC
CASSQGGGISFNEQYF
>TRBV2|TRBJ2-6|.|15|.
TGTGCCAGCAGTGGGAGAGTCTCTGGGGCCAACGTCCTGACTTTC
CASSGRVSGANVLTF